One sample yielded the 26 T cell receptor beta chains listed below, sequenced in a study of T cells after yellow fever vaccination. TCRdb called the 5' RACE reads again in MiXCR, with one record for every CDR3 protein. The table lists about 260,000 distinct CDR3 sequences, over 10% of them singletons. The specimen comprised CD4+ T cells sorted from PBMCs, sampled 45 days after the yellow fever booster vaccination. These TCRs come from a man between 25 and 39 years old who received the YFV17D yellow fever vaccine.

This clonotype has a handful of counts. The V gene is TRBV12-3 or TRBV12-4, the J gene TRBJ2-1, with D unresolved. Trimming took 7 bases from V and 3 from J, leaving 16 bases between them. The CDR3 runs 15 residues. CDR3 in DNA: TGTGCCAGCACCTTAGGACCGACGGGCTACAATGAGCAGTTCTTC. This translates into CASTLGPTGYNEQFF.

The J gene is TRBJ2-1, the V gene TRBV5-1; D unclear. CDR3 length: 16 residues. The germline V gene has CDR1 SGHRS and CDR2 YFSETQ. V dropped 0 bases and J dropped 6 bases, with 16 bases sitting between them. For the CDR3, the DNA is TGCGCCAGCAGCTTGGAGAGTATAAGTAGGAGCAATGAGCAGTTCTTC. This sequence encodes CASSLESISRSNEQFF. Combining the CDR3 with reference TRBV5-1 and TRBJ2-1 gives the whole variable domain KAGVTQTPRYLIKTRGQQVTLSCSPISGHRSVSWYQQTPGQGLQFLFEYFSETQRNKGNFPGRFSGRQFSNSRSEMNVSTLELGDSALYLCASSLESISRSNEQFFGPGTRLTVL.

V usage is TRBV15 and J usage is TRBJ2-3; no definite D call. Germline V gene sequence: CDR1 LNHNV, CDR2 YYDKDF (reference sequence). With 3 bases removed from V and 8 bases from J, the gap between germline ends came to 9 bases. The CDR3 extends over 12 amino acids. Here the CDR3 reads CATSSSTGTQYF. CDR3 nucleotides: TGTGCCACCAGCAGTTCTACGGGTACGCAGTATTTT.

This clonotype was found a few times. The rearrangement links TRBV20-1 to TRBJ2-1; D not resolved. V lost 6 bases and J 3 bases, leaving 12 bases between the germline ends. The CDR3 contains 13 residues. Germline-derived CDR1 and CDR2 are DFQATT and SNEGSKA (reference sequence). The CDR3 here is CSANLAGYNEQFF. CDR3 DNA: TGCAGTGCGAATCTCGCCGGCTACAATGAGCAGTTCTTC.

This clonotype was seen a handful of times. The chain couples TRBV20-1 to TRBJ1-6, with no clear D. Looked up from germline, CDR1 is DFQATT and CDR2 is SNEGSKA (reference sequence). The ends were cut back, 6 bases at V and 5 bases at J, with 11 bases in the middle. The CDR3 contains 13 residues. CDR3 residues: CSADRDHNSPLHF. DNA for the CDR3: TGCAGTGCCGACCGGGATCATAATTCACCCCTCCACTTT.

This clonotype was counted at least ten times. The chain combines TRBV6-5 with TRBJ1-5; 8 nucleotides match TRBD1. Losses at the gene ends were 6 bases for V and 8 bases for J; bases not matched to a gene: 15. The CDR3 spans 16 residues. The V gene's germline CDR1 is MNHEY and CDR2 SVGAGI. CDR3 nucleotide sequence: TGTGCCAGCAGCACCACCGGACAGGGCATATATGAGCCCCAGCATTTT. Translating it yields CASSTTGQGIYEPQHF.

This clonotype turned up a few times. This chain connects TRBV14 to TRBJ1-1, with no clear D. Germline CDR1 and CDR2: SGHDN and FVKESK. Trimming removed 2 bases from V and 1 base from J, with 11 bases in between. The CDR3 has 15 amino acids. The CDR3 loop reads CASSQTISKNTEAFF. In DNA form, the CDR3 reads TGTGCCAGCAGCCAAACCATATCAAAGAACACTGAAGCTTTCTTT.

This CDR3 reads CASSQGQANGEQFF. For the CDR3, the DNA is TGCGCCAGCAGCCAGGGACAGGCCAACGGTGAGCAGTTCTTC. The rearrangement joins TRBV4-1 to TRBJ2-1; TRBD1 matches 8 bases. Germline V CDR1 and CDR2: MGHRA, YSYEKL. The trim removed 3 bases at V and 9 bases at J, leaving 7 bases unmatched. The CDR3 contains 14 residues.

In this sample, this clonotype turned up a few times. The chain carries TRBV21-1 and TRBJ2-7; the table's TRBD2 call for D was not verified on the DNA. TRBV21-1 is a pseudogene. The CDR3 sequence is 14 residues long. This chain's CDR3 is CASSISGRAAEQYF. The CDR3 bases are TGTGCCAGCAGCATTAGCGGGAGGGCGGCCGAGCAGTACTTC.

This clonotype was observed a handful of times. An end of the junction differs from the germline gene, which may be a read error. The CDR3 DNA is TGCTGTGCTAGAGGGGGACCGCCCAGGAGCTCCTACAATGAGCAGTTCTTC. This sequence encodes CCARGGPPRSSYNEQFF. The rearrangement uses TRBV20-1 and TRBJ2-1; tentatively, D is TRBD1 (6 bases). CDR1 is DFQATT, CDR2 SNEGSKA, per germline (reference sequence). The CDR3 totals 17 residues.

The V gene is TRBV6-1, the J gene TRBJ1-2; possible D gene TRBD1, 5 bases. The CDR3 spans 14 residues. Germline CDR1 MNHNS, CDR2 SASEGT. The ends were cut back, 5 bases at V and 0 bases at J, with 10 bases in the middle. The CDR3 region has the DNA TGTGCCAGCAGTCAGGGACCGACTAACTATGGCTACACCTTC. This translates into CASSQGPTNYGYTF.

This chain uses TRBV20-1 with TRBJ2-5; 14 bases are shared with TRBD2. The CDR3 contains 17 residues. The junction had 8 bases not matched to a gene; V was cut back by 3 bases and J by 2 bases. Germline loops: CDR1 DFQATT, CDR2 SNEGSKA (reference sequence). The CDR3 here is CSASQVGLAGGQETQYF. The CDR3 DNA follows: TGCAGTGCTAGTCAAGTCGGACTAGCGGGAGGACAAGAGACCCAGTACTTC.

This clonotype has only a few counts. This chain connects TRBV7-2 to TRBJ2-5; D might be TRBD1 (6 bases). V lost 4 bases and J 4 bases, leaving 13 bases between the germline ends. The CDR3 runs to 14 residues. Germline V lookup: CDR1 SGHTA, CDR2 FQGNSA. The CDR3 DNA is TGTGCCAGCAGCTCGTCCTCAGGGGCAGAGACCCAGTACTTC. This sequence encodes CASSSSSGAETQYF.

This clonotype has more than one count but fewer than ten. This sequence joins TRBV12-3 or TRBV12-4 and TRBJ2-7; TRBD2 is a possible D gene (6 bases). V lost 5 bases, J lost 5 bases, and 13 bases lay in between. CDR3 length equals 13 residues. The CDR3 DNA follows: TGTGCCAGCAGTCCCCGGGAGTTCCACGAGCAGTACTTC. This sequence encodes CASSPREFHEQYF.

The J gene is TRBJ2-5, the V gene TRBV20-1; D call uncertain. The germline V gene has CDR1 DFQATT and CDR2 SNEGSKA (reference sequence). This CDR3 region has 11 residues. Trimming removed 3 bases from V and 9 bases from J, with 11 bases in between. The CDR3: CSARIDLAQYF. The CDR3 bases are TGCAGTGCTAGGATTGATCTGGCCCAGTACTTC.

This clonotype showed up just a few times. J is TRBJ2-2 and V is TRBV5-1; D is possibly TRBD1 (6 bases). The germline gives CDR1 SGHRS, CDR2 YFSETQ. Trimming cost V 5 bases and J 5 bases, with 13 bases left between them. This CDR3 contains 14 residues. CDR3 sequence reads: CASRTGHLTGELFF. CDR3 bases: TGCGCCAGCAGGACGGGACACCTAACCGGGGAGCTGTTTTTT. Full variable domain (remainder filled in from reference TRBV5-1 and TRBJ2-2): KAGVTQTPRYLIKTRGQQVTLSCSPISGHRSVSWYQQTPGQGLQFLFEYFSETQRNKGNFPGRFSGRQFSNSRSEMNVSTLELGDSALYLCASRTGHLTGELFFGEGSRLTVL.

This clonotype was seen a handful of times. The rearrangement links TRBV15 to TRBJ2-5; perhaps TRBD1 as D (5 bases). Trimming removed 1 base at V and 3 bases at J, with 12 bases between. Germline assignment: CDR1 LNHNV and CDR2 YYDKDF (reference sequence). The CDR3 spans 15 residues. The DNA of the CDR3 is TGTGCCACCAGCAGAGGGAACAGGCGAGAAGAGACCCAGTACTTC. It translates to CATSRGNRREETQYF.

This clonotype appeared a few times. The CDR3 DNA sequence: TGTGCCATCAGTGCAGTTCCGGGGACTAGCGGGAGACAAGGCACCGGGGAGCTGTTTTTT. Amino acids: CAISAVPGTSGRQGTGELFF. This chain joins TRBV10-3 and TRBJ2-2; 14 bases are a match to TRBD2. The CDR3 length is 20 residues. CDR1 ENHRY and CDR2 SYGVKD come from the germline V gene. With V trimmed by 4 bases and J by 4 bases, 14 bases remained unmatched.

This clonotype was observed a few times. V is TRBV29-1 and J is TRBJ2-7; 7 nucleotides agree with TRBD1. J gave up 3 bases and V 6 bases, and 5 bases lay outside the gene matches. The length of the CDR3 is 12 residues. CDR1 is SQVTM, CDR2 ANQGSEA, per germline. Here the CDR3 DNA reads TGCAGCGTACGGGGACAGTTCTACGAGCAGTACTTC. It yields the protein CSVRGQFYEQYF.

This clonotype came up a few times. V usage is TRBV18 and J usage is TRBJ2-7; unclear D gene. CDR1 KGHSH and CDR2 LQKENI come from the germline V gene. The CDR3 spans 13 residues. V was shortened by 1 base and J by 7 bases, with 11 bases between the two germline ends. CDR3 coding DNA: TGTGCCAGCTCACCACTCAGGACGTGGGAGCAGTACTTC. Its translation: CASSPLRTWEQYF.

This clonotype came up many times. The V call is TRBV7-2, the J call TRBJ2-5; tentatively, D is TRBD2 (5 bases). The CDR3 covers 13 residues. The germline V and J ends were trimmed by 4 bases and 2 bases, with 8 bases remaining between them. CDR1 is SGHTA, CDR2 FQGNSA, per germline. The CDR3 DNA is TGTGCCAGCAGCTACGGAGGACAAGAGACCCAGTACTTC. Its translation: CASSYGGQETQYF.

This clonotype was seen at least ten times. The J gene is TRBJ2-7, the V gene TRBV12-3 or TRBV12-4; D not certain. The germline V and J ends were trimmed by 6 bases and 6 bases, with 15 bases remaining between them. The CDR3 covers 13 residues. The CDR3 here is CASSRSQLFEQYF. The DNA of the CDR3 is TGTGCCAGCAGCCGATCTCAATTGTTCGAGCAGTACTTC.

The CDR3 sequence: CSAHLLAGVGETQYF. CDR3 coding DNA: TGCAGTGCTCACCTGCTAGCGGGAGTAGGAGAGACCCAGTACTTC. V gene TRBV20-1 combines with J gene TRBJ2-5; 10 bases line up with TRBD2. The J segment lost 4 bases and the V segment lost 5 bases, leaving 10 bases of the junction unmatched. In germline, CDR1 is DFQATT, CDR2 SNEGSKA (reference sequence). The CDR3 consists of 15 residues.

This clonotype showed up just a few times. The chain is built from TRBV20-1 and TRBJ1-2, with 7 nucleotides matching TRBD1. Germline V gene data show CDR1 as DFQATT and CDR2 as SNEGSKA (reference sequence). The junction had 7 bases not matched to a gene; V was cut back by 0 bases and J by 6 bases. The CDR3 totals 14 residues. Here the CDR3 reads CSARDIGRGHGYTF. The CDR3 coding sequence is TGCAGTGCTAGAGATATCGGGAGGGGGCATGGCTACACCTTC.

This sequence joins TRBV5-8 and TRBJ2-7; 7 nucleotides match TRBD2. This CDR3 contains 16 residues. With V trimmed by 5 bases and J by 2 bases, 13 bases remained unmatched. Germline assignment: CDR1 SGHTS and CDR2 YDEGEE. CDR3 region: CASSNLRERGTYEQYF. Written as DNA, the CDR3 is TGTGCCAGCAGTAATCTTCGGGAGCGGGGTACCTACGAGCAGTACTTC.

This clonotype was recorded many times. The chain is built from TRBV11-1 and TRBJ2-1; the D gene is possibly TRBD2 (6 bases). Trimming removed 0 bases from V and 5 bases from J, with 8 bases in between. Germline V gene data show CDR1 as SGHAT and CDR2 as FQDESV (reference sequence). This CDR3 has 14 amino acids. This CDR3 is CASSLAIADNEQFF. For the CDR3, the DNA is TGTGCCAGCAGCTTAGCTATAGCGGACAATGAGCAGTTCTTC. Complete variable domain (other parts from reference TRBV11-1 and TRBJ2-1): EAEVAQSPRYKITEKSQAVAFWCDPISGHATLYWYRQILGQGPELLVQFQDESVVDDSQLPKDRFSAERLKGVDSTLKIQPAELGDSAMYLCASSLAIADNEQFFGPGTRLTVL.